The rows below give T cell receptor beta chains drawn from one sample of a study of cytomegalovirus exposure and HLA in healthy donors. Method: immunoSEQ multiplex PCR; TCRdb's copy keeps in-frame clones and lacks some. This sample's table has about 120,000 clones. Sequencing input: PBMCs. The receptor set was obtained from a man between 18 and 29 years old in good health and CMV-seronegative. The CDR3 runs from the conserved cysteine through the conserved F or W. D genes are given only for firm matches.

j_gene: TRBJ1-4
d_gene: -
v_gene: TRBV6-5
CDR3nt: TGTGCCAGCAGTTATGGAGGCCTGAAGGAAAAACTGTTTTTT
CDR3aa: CASSYGGLKEKLFF

j_gene: TRBJ2-6
d_gene: -
v_gene: TRBV7-9
CDR3nt: TGTGCCATACCGGGGGTCCCAGGAGGGGCCAACGTCCTGACTTTC
CDR3aa: CAIPGVPGGANVLTF

j_gene: TRBJ2-4
d_gene: TRBD1
v_gene: TRBV13
CDR3nt: TGTGCCAGCAGCTCTGGACAGGGTCCGGCCAAAAACATTCAGTACTTC
CDR3aa: CASSSGQGPAKNIQYF

j_gene: TRBJ1-2
d_gene: -
v_gene: TRBV25-1
CDR3nt: TGTGCCAGCAGTGATCTAGACCTATACTATGGCTACACCTTC
CDR3aa: CASSDLDLYYGYTF

j_gene: TRBJ1-5
d_gene: TRBD1
v_gene: TRBV7-9
CDR3nt: TGTGCCAGCAGCTCGGGGACAGCCAATCAGCCCCAGCATTTT
CDR3aa: CASSSGTANQPQHF

j_gene: TRBJ1-6
d_gene: TRBD1
v_gene: TRBV27
CDR3nt: TGTGCCAGCAGGACAGGGTTACCATCTTTAGGATCACCCCTCCACTTT
CDR3aa: CASRTGLPSLGSPLHF

j_gene: TRBJ1-4
d_gene: -
v_gene: TRBV4-3
CDR3nt: TGCGCCAGCAGCCAAGATCCATCAGGGGAGGGCGAAAAACTGTTTTTT
CDR3aa: CASSQDPSGEGEKLFF

j_gene: TRBJ2-1
d_gene: TRBD1
v_gene: TRBV19
CDR3nt: TGTGCCAGTAGTATAACAGGGGGCTATGAGCAGTTCTTC
CDR3aa: CASSITGGYEQFF

j_gene: TRBJ2-7
d_gene: -
v_gene: TRBV5-1
CDR3nt: TGCGCCAGCAGCTGGAGGGACGGCATCGACCACGAGCAGTACTTC
CDR3aa: CASSWRDGIDHEQYF

j_gene: TRBJ1-1
d_gene: -
v_gene: TRBV9
CDR3nt: TGTGCCAGCAGCGTAGGACGGAGGAACACTGAAGCTTTCTTT
CDR3aa: CASSVGRRNTEAFF

j_gene: TRBJ1-5
d_gene: -
v_gene: TRBV30
CDR3nt: TGTGCCTGGACACATTCCGGACTAAATCAGCCCCAGCATTTT
CDR3aa: CAWTHSGLNQPQHF

j_gene: TRBJ2-4
d_gene: TRBD2
v_gene: TRBV11-3
CDR3nt: TGTGCCAGCAGCGCGGGCGGGGGGCATGGGAACATTCAGTACTTC
CDR3aa: CASSAGGGHGNIQYF

j_gene: TRBJ1-2
d_gene: -
v_gene: TRBV27
CDR3nt: TGTGCCAGCAGCCCCGGGACAACGGGGCTCCAGTACACCTTC
CDR3aa: CASSPGTTGLQYTF

j_gene: TRBJ1-5
d_gene: TRBD1
v_gene: TRBV28
CDR3nt: TGTGCCAGCAGTTCAACGCTCTCCGGACAGGGACATCAGCCCCAGCATTTT
CDR3aa: CASSSTLSGQGHQPQHF

j_gene: TRBJ1-2
d_gene: TRBD1
v_gene: TRBV6-5
CDR3nt: TGTGCCAGCAGAGGGACAGACTTTGACTATGGCTACACCTTC
CDR3aa: CASRGTDFDYGYTF

j_gene: TRBJ1-5
d_gene: TRBD1
v_gene: TRBV7-2
CDR3nt: TGTGCCAGCAGTTCGGACAGGCCGAATCAGCCCCAGCATTTT
CDR3aa: CASSSDRPNQPQHF

j_gene: TRBJ1-6
d_gene: TRBD1
v_gene: TRBV7-2
CDR3nt: TGTGCCAGCAGCTTCCGGACAGGATCACCCCTCCACTTT
CDR3aa: CASSFRTGSPLHF

j_gene: TRBJ1-1
d_gene: TRBD1
v_gene: TRBV7-9
CDR3nt: TGTGCCAGCAGCTTAGACTTTTCAGGACAGGGGCTGAGAGCTTTCTTT
CDR3aa: CASSLDFSGQGLRAFF

j_gene: TRBJ1-6
d_gene: TRBD1
v_gene: TRBV13
CDR3nt: TGTGCCAGCAGCGCCACGGGACAGGGTAATTCACCCCTCCACTTT
CDR3aa: CASSATGQGNSPLHF

j_gene: TRBJ2-7
d_gene: -
v_gene: TRBV11-3
CDR3nt: TGTGCCAGCAGCTTTTTGACTGCGAGCTCCTACGAGCAGTACTTC
CDR3aa: CASSFLTASSYEQYF

j_gene: TRBJ2-6
d_gene: TRBD1
v_gene: TRBV4-3
CDR3nt: TGCGCCAGCAGCCAAGATTTGGGGACAGCTTCCTCTGGGGCCAACGTCCTGACTTTC
CDR3aa: CASSQDLGTASSGANVLTF

j_gene: TRBJ2-3
d_gene: -
v_gene: TRBV5-1
CDR3nt: TGCGCCAGCAGCTCCGTGGGTACAGGTAGCACAGATACGCAGTATTTT
CDR3aa: CASSSVGTGSTDTQYF

j_gene: TRBJ2-5
d_gene: TRBD2
v_gene: TRBV6-1
CDR3nt: TGTGCCAGCAGGTTCCGACTAGCGGAAGAGACCCAGTACTTC
CDR3aa: CASRFRLAEETQYF

j_gene: TRBJ1-1
d_gene: -
v_gene: TRBV5-1
CDR3nt: TGCGCCAGCAGCTTGGGCTGGTCAGGGGTCACTGAAGCTTTCTTT
CDR3aa: CASSLGWSGVTEAFF

j_gene: TRBJ1-4
d_gene: TRBD1
v_gene: TRBV19
CDR3nt: TGTGCCAGTAATGACAGGGGTAATGAAAAACTGTTTTTT
CDR3aa: CASNDRGNEKLFF

j_gene: TRBJ2-7
d_gene: TRBD1
v_gene: TRBV5-6
CDR3nt: TGTGCCAGCAGCTTGGGACAGGGTACGAACGAGCAGTACTTC
CDR3aa: CASSLGQGTNEQYF

j_gene: TRBJ2-5
d_gene: TRBD2
v_gene: TRBV11-2
CDR3nt: TGTGCCAGCAGCCGGAAAGGAGTGGCGGGAGTTCGGGAGACCCAGTACTTC
CDR3aa: CASSRKGVAGVRETQYF

j_gene: TRBJ2-3
d_gene: TRBD2
v_gene: TRBV7-3
CDR3nt: TGTGCCAGCAGCTGGGGACTAGTCACAGATACGCAGTATTTT
CDR3aa: CASSWGLVTDTQYF

j_gene: TRBJ1-1
d_gene: TRBD1
v_gene: TRBV5-1
CDR3nt: TGCGCCAGCAGCTGGAAAACAGGGGGTGGGACTGAAGCTTTCTTT
CDR3aa: CASSWKTGGGTEAFF

j_gene: TRBJ1-5
d_gene: -
v_gene: TRBV19
CDR3nt: TGTGCCAGTAGTACCCTTGGCAATCGGCCCCAGCATTTT
CDR3aa: CASSTLGNRPQHF

j_gene: TRBJ2-7
d_gene: TRBD1
v_gene: TRBV5-4
CDR3nt: TGTGCCAGCAGCTCCCTGGACAGGGAACCCTACGAGCAGTACTTC
CDR3aa: CASSSLDREPYEQYF

j_gene: TRBJ2-7
d_gene: -
v_gene: TRBV28
CDR3nt: TGTGCCAGCCGAAGTGGACTCCTCTACGAGCAGTACTTC
CDR3aa: CASRSGLLYEQYF

j_gene: TRBJ1-3
d_gene: TRBD1
v_gene: TRBV7-9
CDR3nt: TGTGCCAGCAGACCGACAGGGGGCACGGACACCATATATTTT
CDR3aa: CASRPTGGTDTIYF

j_gene: TRBJ2-7
d_gene: TRBD1
v_gene: TRBV7-9
CDR3nt: TGTGCCACCAGACAGGGTGGCTACGAGCAGTACTTC
CDR3aa: CATRQGGYEQYF

j_gene: TRBJ1-1
d_gene: -
v_gene: TRBV14
CDR3nt: TGTGCCAGCAGCCAAGGATCGAGGGGGACGGTGAACACTGAAGCTTTCTTT
CDR3aa: CASSQGSRGTVNTEAFF

j_gene: TRBJ2-1
d_gene: TRBD2
v_gene: TRBV12-5
CDR3nt: TGTGCTAGTGGCCTCACTAGCGGGAGTGGGCTGTACAATGAGCAGTTCTTC
CDR3aa: CASGLTSGSGLYNEQFF

j_gene: TRBJ1-2
d_gene: -
v_gene: TRBV6-5
CDR3nt: TGTGCCAGCAGTTACATCGGAGCTCCTCCTCCTTATGGCTACACCTTC
CDR3aa: CASSYIGAPPPYGYTF

j_gene: TRBJ2-7
d_gene: TRBD1
v_gene: TRBV5-6
CDR3nt: TGTGCCAGCAGCGGCGGACAGGGGGGCTACGAGCAGTACTTC
CDR3aa: CASSGGQGGYEQYF

j_gene: TRBJ1-1
d_gene: -
v_gene: TRBV27
CDR3nt: TGTGCCAGCAAGGCAGGGGAAGCTGAAGCTTTCTTT
CDR3aa: CASKAGEAEAFF

j_gene: TRBJ2-7
d_gene: -
v_gene: TRBV28
CDR3nt: TGTGCCAGCAGGGGCCAAGGACAGAAGTTTTATGAGCAGTACTTC
CDR3aa: CASRGQGQKFYEQYF

j_gene: TRBJ2-3
d_gene: -
v_gene: TRBV7-2
CDR3nt: TGTGCCAGCAGACGCAGGGTAGCCGATACGCAGTATTTT
CDR3aa: CASRRRVADTQYF

j_gene: TRBJ2-3
d_gene: TRBD1
v_gene: TRBV5-6
CDR3nt: TGTGCCAGCAGCTTTAGGGGACAGAAATCAGATACGCAGTATTTT
CDR3aa: CASSFRGQKSDTQYF